Listed below are T cell receptor beta chains from one sample, sequenced in a study of T cell responses to AZD1222 COVID-19 vaccine. TCRdb's copy holds only in-frame clones and misses some; the assay was immunoSEQ multiplex PCR. The table lists about 210,000 clones, 85% to 95% of them singletons. The source material was peripheral blood, sampled on day 0 of AZD1222 vaccination. Source of these receptors: an adult in good health. The CDR3 runs from the conserved cysteine through the conserved F or W. Fields, in order: J gene, D gene, V gene, clone size, CDR3 protein, CDR3 DNA. D genes are given only for firm matches. Clone size is not always given. Where it is, it says once, few, many or a class for expanded clones.

>TRBJ1-6|-|TRBV5-1|-
CASSSEDSSYNSPLHF
TGCGCCAGCAGCTCAGAGGACAGCTCCTATAATTCACCCCTCCACTTT
>TRBJ1-2|TRBD1|TRBV2|-
CASTIDRGRADGYTF
TGTGCCAGCACTATCGACAGGGGGCGTGCGGATGGCTACACCTTC
>TRBJ1-2|TRBD1|TRBV7-9|-
CASSLGGGQDYGYTF
TGTGCCAGCAGCTTGGGGGGAGGACAGGACTATGGCTACACCTTC
>TRBJ2-3|TRBD2|TRBV5-4|-
CASSLGGGAYSTDTQYF
TGTGCCAGCAGCTTGGGCGGGGGGGCTTATAGCACAGATACGCAGTATTTT
>TRBJ2-2|TRBD1|TRBV9|once
CASSTRDRAVTGELFF
TGTGCCAGCAGCACCCGGGACAGGGCGGTAACCGGGGAGCTGTTTTTT
>TRBJ1-1|-|TRBV28|-
CASSLEGLGAEAFF
TGTGCCAGCAGTTTGGAGGGCCTTGGGGCTGAAGCTTTCTTT
>TRBJ2-3|TRBD2|TRBV10-3|-
CAISGTSGSRGTQYF
TGTGCCATCAGTGGGACTAGCGGGTCCAGGGGTACGCAGTATTTT
>TRBJ1-1|-|TRBV11-2|-
CASSYEAWAQYTEAFF
TGTGCCAGCAGCTATGAGGCGTGGGCGCAGTACACTGAAGCTTTCTTT
>TRBJ1-4|TRBD1|TRBV4-3|-
CASSPGQGNEKLFF
TGCGCCAGCAGCCCGGGACAGGGGAATGAAAAACTGTTTTTT
>TRBJ2-2|TRBD2|TRBV19|-
CASSDPSGGARELFF
TGTGCCAGTAGCGACCCTAGCGGGGGGGCCAGGGAGCTGTTTTTT
>TRBJ1-4|-|TRBV19|-
CASSHHTSRGGGEKLFF
TGTGCCAGTAGTCATCATACCTCCAGGGGAGGTGGTGAAAAACTGTTTTTT
>TRBJ2-7|TRBD1|TRBV13|-
CASSMGQATEQYF
TGTGCCAGCAGCATGGGACAGGCAACTGAGCAGTACTTC
>TRBJ2-1|-|TRBV28|-
CASSASLSSRHNEQFF
TGTGCCAGCAGTGCCTCTTTAAGTTCCCGTCACAATGAGCAGTTCTTC
>TRBJ1-5|TRBD1|TRBV6-5|-
CASRQGTDNQPQHF
TGTGCCAGCAGACAGGGGACAGACAATCAGCCCCAGCATTTT
>TRBJ1-3|-|TRBV10-3|-
CAIKPGDTIPGNTIYF
TGTGCCATCAAGCCTGGGGACACTATCCCGGGAAACACCATATATTTT
>TRBJ2-1|-|TRBV7-2|-
CASSLLGLGLSYNEQFF
TGTGCCAGCAGCTTACTGGGGTTGGGCCTCTCCTACAATGAGCAGTTCTTC
>TRBJ2-3|TRBD1|TRBV28|-
CATDRGPQDTQYF
TGTGCCACGGACAGGGGCCCGCAGGATACGCAGTATTTT
>TRBJ1-4|TRBD1|TRBV6-5|-
CASSYSKWDSRLFF
TGTGCCAGCAGTTACTCGAAATGGGACAGTCGCCTGTTTTTT